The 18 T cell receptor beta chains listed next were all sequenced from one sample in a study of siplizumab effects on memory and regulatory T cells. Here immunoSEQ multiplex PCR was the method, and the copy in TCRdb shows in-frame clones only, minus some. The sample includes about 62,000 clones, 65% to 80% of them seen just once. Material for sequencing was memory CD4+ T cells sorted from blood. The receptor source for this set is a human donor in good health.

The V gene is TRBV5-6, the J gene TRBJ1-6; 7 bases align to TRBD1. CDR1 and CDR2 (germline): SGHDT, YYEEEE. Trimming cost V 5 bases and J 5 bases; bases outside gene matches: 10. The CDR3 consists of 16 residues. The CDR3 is CASSYYRGNHNSPLHF. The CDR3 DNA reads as TGTGCCAGCAGTTATTACAGGGGCAATCATAATTCACCCCTCCACTTT.

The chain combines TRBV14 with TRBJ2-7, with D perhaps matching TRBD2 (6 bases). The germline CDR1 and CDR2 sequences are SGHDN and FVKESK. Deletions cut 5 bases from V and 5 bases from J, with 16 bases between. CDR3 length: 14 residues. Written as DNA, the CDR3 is TGTGCCAGCAGCTCAACGGGGGTTTTCAACGAGCAGTACTTC. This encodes CASSSTGVFNEQYF.

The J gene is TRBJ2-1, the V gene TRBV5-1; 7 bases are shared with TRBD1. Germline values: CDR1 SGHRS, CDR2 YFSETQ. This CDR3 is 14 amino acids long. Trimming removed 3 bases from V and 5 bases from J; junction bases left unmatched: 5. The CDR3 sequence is CASSSGTANNEQFF. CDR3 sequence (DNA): TGCGCCAGCAGCTCCGGGACAGCCAACAATGAGCAGTTCTTC.

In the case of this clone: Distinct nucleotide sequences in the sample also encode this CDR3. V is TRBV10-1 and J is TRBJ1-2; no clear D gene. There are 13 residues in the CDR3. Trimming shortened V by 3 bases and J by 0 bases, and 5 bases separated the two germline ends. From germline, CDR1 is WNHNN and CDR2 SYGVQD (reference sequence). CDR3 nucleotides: TGCGCCAGCAGTGAAGGTGCTAACTATGGCTACACCTTC. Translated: CASSEGANYGYTF.

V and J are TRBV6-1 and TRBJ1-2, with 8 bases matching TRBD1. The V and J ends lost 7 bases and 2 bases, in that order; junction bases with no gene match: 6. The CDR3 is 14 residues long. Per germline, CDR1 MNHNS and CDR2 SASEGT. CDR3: CASMAWTGNYGYTF. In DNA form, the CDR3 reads TGTGCCAGCATGGCATGGACAGGGAACTATGGCTACACCTTC.

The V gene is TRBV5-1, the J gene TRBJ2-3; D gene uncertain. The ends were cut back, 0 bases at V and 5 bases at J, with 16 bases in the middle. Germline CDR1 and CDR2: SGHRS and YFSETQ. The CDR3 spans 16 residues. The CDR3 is CASSLASFSVGDTQYF. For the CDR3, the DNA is TGCGCCAGCAGCTTGGCCTCGTTCAGCGTTGGAGATACGCAGTATTTT. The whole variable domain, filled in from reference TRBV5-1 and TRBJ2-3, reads KAGVTQTPRYLIKTRGQQVTLSCSPISGHRSVSWYQQTPGQGLQFLFEYFSETQRNKGNFPGRFSGRQFSNSRSEMNVSTLELGDSALYLCASSLASFSVGDTQYFGPGTRLTVL.

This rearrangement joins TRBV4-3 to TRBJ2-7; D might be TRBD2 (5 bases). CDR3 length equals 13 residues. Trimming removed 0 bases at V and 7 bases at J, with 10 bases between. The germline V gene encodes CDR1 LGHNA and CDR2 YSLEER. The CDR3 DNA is TGCGCCAGCAGCCAAGATCTCCCGGGAGAGCAGTACTTC. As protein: CASSQDLPGEQYF.

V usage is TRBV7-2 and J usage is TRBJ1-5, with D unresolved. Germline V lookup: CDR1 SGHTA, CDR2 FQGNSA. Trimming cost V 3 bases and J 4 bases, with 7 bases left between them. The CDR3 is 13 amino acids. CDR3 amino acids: CASSLAKNQPQHF. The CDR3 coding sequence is TGTGCCAGCAGCTTGGCCAAAAATCAGCCCCAGCATTTT.

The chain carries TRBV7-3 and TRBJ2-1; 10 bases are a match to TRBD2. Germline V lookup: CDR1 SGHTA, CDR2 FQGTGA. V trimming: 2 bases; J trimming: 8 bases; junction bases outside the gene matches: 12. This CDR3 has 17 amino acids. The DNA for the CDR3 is TGTGCCAGCAGCTTATACTCCCAGCGGGGGGGAATCTATGAGCAGTTCTTC. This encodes CASSLYSQRGGIYEQFF.

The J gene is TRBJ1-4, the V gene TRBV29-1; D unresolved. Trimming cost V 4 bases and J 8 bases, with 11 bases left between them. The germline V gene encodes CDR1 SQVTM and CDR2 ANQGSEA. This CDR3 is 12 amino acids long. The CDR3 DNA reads TGCAGCGTTGGGGCGGGAGGGGAAAAACTGTTTTTT. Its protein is CSVGAGGEKLFF. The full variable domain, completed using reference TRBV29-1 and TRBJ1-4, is SAVISQKPSRDICQRGTSLTIQCQVDSQVTMMFWYRQQPGQSLTLIATANQGSEATYESGFVIDKFPISRPNLTFSTLTVSNMSPEDSSIYLCSVGAGGEKLFFGSGTQLSVL.

Here the CDR3 DNA reads TGTGCCAGCAGCTTATTGGTCGGGGGCCTATCATCCCATTATGGCTACACCTTC. This gives the protein CASSLLVGGLSSHYGYTF. This chain connects TRBV7-3 to TRBJ1-2; D may be TRBD1 (6 bases). Germline lookup yields CDR1 SGHTA and CDR2 FQGTGA. The CDR3 has 18 residues. V lost 2 bases and J 5 bases, leaving 24 bases between the germline ends. Using reference TRBV7-3 and TRBJ1-2 for the parts outside the CDR3, the full variable domain is GAGVSQTPSNKVTEKGKYVELRCDPISGHTALYWYRQSLGQGPEFLIYFQGTGAADDSGLPNDRFFAVRPEGSVSTLKIQRTERGDSAVYLCASSLLVGGLSSHYGYTFGSGTRLTVV.

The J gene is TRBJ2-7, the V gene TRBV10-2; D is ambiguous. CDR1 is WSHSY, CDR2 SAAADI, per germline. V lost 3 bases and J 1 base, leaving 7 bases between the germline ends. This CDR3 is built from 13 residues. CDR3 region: CASSDVRSYEQYF. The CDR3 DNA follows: TGCGCCAGCAGTGATGTTAGGTCCTACGAGCAGTACTTC.

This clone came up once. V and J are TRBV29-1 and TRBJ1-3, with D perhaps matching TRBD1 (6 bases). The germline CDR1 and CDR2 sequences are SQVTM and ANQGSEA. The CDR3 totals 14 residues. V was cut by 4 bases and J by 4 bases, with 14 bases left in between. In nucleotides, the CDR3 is TGCAGCGTTGGTCAGGGGCTCTCCGGAAACACCATATATTTT. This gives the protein CSVGQGLSGNTIYF.

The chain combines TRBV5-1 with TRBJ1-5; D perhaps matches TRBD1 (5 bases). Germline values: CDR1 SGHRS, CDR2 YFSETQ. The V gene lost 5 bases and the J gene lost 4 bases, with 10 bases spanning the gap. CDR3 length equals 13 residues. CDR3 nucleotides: TGCGCCAGCAGTCACGGGGGGAATCAGCCCCAGCATTTT. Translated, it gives CASSHGGNQPQHF.

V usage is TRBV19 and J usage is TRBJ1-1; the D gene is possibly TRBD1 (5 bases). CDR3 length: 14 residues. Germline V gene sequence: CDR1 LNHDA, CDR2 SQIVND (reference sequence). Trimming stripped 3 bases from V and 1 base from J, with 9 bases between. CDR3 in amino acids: CASSIGRANTEAFF. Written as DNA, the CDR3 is TGTGCCAGTAGTATTGGCAGGGCGAACACTGAAGCTTTCTTT.

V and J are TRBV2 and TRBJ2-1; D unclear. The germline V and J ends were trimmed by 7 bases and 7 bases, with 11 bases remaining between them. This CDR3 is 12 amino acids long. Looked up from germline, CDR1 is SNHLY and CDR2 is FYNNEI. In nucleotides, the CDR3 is TGTGCCAGCAAACGGATGGCAAATGAGCAGTTCTTC. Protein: CASKRMANEQFF.

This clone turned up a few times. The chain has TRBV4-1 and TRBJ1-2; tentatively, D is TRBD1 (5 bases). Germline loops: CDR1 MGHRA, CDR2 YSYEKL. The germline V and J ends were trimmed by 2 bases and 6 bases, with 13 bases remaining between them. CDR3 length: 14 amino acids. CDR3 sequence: CASSQRGLADGYTF. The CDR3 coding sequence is TGCGCCAGCAGCCAAAGGGGCTTGGCCGATGGCTACACCTTC.

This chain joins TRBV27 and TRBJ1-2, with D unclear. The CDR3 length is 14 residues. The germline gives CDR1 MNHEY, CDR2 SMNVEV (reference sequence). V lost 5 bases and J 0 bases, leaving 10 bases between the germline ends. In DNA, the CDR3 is TGTGCCAGCAGTAAAGCCCTAGCTAACTATGGCTACACCTTC. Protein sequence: CASSKALANYGYTF.